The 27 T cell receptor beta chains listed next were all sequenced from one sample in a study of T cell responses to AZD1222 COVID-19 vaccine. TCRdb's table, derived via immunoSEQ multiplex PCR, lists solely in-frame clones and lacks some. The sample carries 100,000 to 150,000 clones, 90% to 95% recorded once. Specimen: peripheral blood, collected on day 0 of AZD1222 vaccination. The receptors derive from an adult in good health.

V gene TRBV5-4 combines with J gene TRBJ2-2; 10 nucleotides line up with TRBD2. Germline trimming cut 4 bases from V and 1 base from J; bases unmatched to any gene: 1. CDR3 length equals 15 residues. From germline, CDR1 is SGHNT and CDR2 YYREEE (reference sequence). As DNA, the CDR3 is TGTGCCAGCAGCCCTAGCGGGGGGAACACCGGGGAGCTGTTTTTT. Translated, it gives CASSPSGGNTGELFF. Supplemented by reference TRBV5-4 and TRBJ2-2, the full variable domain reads ETGVTQSPTHLIKTRGQQVTLRCSSQSGHNTVSWYQQALGQGPQFIFQYYREEENGRGNFPPRFSGLQFPNYSSELNVNALELDDSALYLCASSPSGGNTGELFFGEGSRLTVL.

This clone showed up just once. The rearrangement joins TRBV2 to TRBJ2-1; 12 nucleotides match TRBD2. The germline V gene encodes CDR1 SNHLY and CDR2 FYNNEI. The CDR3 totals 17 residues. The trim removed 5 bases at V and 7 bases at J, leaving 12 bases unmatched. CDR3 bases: TGTGCCAGCAGTTACACCGCTGTGACTAGCGGGAGTAATGAGCAGTTCTTC. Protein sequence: CASSYTAVTSGSNEQFF. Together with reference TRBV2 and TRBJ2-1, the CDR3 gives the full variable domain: EPEVTQTPSHQVTQMGQEVILRCVPISNHLYFYWYRQILGQKVEFLVSFYNNEISEKSEIFDDQFSVERPDGSNFTLKIRSTKLEDSAMYFCASSYTAVTSGSNEQFFGPGTRLTVL.

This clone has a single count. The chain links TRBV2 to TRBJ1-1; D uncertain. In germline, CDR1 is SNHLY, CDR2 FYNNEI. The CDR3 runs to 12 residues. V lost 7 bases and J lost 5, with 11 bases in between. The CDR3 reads CASTVGGTEAFF. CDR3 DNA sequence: TGTGCCAGCACCGTAGGTGGGACTGAAGCTTTCTTT.

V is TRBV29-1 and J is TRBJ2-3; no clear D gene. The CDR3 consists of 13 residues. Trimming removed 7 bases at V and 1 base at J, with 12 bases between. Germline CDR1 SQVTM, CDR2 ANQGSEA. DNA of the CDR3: TGCAGCGCCCCCGATTACGGCACAGATACGCAGTATTTT. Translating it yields CSAPDYGTDTQYF.

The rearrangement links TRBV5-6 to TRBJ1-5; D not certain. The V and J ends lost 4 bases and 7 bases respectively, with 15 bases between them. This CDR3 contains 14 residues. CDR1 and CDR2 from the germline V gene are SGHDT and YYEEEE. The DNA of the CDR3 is TGTGCCAGCAGCAGCCTCCCCTCTAAGCAGCCCCAGCATTTT. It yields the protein CASSSLPSKQPQHF.

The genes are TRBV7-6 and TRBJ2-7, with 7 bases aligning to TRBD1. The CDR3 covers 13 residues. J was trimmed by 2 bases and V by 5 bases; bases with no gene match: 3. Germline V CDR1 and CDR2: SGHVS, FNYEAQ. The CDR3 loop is CASSRQGAYEQYF. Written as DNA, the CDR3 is TGTGCCAGCAGCCGACAGGGAGCCTACGAGCAGTACTTC.

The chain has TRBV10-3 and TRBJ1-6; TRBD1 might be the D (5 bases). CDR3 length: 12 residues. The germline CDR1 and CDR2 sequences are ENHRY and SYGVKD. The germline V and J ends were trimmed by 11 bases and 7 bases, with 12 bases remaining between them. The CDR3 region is CAVRGLNSPLHF. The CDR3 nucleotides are TGTGCCGTCCGGGGCTTGAATTCACCCCTCCACTTT.

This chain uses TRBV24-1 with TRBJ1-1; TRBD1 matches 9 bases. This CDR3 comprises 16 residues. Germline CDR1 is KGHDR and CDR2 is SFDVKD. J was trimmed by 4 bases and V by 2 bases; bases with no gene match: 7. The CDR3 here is CATSDSGTGRGTEAFF. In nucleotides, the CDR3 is TGTGCCACCAGTGATTCCGGGACAGGGAGGGGCACTGAAGCTTTCTTT.

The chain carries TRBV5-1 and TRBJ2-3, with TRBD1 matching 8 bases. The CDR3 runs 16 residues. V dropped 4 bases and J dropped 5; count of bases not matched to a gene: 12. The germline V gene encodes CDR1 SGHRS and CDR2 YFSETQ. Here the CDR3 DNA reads TGCGCCAGCAGCCCGTCGACAGGGGCGGACGGAGATACGCAGTATTTT. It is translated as CASSPSTGADGDTQYF.

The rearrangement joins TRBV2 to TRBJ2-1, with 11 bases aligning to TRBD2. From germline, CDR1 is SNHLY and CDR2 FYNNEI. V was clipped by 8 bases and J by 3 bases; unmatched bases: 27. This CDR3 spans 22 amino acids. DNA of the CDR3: TGTGCCAGCTTTCCTTCATTGAGTTACGTTAGCGGGAGGGCGACGAACTACAATGAGCAGTTCTTC. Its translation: CASFPSLSYVSGRATNYNEQFF.

CDR3 amino acids: CASSAPSENTGELFF. CDR3 sequence (DNA): TGTGCCAGCAGCGCCCCTAGCGAGAACACCGGGGAGCTGTTTTTT. This chain connects TRBV9 to TRBJ2-2; TRBD2 is a possible D gene (6 bases). The germline V and J ends were trimmed by 3 bases and 1 base, with 10 bases remaining between them. The CDR3 contains 15 residues. Germline V lookup: CDR1 SGDLS, CDR2 YYNGEE.

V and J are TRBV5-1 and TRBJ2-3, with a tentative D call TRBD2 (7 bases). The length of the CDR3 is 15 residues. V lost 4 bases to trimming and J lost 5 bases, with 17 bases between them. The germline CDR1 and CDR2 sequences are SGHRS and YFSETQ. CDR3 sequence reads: CASSPRGGVEDTQYF. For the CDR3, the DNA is TGCGCCAGCAGCCCGCGAGGGGGGGTGGAAGATACGCAGTATTTT.

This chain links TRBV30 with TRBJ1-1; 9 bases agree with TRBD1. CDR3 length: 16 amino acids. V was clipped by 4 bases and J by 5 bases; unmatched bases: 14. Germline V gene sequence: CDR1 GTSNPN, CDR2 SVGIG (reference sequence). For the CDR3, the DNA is TGTGCCTGGACTATCCAATCGGACAGGGGATGGACTGAAGCTTTCTTT. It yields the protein CAWTIQSDRGWTEAFF.

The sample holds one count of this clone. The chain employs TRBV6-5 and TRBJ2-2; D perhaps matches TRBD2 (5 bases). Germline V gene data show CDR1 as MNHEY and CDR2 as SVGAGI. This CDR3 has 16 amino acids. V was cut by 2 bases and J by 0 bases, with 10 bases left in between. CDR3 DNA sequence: TGTGCCAGCAGTTACCAAGCGGTCGCGAACACCGGGGAGCTGTTTTTT. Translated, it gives CASSYQAVANTGELFF.

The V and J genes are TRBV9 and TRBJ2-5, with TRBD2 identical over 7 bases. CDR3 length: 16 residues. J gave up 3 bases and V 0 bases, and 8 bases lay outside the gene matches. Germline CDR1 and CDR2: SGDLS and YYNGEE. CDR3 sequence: CASSVDPRGVKETQYF. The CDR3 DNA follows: TGTGCCAGCAGCGTAGACCCCCGGGGGGTTAAAGAGACCCAGTACTTC.

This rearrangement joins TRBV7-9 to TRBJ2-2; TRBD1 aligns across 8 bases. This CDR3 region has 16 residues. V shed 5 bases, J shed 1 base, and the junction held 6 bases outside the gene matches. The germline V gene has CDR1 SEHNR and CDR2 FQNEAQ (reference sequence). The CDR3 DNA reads TGTGCCAGCAGCCCATGGGGGACAGGGAACACCGGGGAGCTGTTTTTT. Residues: CASSPWGTGNTGELFF.

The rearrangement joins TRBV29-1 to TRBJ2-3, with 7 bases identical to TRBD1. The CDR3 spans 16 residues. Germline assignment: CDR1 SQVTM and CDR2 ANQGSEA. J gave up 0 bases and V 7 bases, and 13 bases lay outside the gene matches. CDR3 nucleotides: TGCAGCGCCGAGGGGACAGACCGTTCTAGCACAGATACGCAGTATTTT. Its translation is CSAEGTDRSSTDTQYF.

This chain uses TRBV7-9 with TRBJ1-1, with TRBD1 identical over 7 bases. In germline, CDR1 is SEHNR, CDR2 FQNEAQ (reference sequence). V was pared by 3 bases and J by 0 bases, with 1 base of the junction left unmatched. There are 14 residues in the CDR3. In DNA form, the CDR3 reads TGTGCCAGCAGCTTGACAGGGTTGAACACTGAAGCTTTCTTT. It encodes CASSLTGLNTEAFF.

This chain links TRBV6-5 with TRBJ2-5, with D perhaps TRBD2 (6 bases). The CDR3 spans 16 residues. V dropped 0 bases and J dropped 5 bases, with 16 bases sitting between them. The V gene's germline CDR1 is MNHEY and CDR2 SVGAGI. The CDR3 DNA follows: TGTGCCAGCAGTTACTCGAAGGGCGGGGCAGGGGAGACCCAGTACTTC. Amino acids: CASSYSKGGAGETQYF.

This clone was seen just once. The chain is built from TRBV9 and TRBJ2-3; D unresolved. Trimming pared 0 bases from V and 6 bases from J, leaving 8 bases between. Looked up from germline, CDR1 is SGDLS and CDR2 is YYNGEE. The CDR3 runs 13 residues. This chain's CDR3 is CASSVDSMDTQYF. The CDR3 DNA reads TGTGCCAGCAGCGTAGACTCCATGGATACGCAGTATTTT.

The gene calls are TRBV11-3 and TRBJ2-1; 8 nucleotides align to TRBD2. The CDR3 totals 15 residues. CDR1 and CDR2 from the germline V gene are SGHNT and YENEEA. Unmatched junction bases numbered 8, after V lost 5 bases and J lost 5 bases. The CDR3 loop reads CASSVSSGPHNEQFF. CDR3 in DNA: TGTGCCAGCAGCGTATCTAGCGGGCCCCACAATGAGCAGTTCTTC.

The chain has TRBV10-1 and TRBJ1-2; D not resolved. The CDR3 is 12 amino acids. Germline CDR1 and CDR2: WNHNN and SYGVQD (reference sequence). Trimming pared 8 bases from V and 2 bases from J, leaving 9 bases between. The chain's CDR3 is CASPRPNYGYTF. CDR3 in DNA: TGCGCCAGCCCGAGGCCCAACTATGGCTACACCTTC.

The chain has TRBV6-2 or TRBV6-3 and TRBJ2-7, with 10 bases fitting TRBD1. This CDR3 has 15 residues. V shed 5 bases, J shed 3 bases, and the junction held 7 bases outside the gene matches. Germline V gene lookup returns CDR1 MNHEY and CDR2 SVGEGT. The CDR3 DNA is TGTGCCAGCAGTAAAGGACAGGGGGTAATCTACGAGCAGTACTTC. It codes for CASSKGQGVIYEQYF.

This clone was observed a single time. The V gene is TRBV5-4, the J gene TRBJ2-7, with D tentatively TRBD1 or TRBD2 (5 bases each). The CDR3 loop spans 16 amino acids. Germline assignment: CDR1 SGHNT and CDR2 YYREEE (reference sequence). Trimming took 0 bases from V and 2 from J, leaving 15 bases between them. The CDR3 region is CASSLAGAGSPYEQYF. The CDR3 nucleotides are TGTGCCAGCAGCTTGGCCGGGGCAGGGAGTCCCTACGAGCAGTACTTC.

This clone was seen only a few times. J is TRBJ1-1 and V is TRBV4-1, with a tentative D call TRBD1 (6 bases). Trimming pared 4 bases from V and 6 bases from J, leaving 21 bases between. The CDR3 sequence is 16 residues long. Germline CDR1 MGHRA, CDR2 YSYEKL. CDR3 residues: CASSLQRGGGWPEAFF. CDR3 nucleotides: TGCGCCAGCAGCCTACAGAGGGGGGGAGGTTGGCCTGAAGCTTTCTTT.

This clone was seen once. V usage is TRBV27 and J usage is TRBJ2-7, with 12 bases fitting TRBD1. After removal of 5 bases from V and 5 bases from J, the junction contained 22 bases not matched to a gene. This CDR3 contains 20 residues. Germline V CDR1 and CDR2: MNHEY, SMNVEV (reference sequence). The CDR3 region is CASSTLGDRGRGRARHEQYF. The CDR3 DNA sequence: TGTGCCAGCAGTACCCTTGGGGACAGGGGGCGAGGAAGAGCGAGGCACGAGCAGTACTTC.

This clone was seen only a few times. CDR3 sequence reads: CASSVSGKLDTQYF. The CDR3 region has the DNA TGTGCCAGCAGCGTTTCAGGGAAGCTAGATACGCAGTATTTT. V gene TRBV9 combines with J gene TRBJ2-3; D perhaps matches TRBD1 (5 bases). The CDR3 contains 14 residues. V lost 2 bases to trimming and J lost 5 bases, with 12 bases between them. Germline V gives CDR1 SGDLS, CDR2 YYNGEE.